These 18 T cell receptor beta chains originate from one sample sequenced in a study of blood T cell repertoires in COVID-19. Clones were read by immunoSEQ multiplex PCR, and TCRdb kept only the in-frame ones, dropping some. The repertoire has some 140,000 clones, about 80% of them found once; the top ten carry roughly 3%. Sequenced: peripheral blood. These receptor sequences come from an elderly woman with acute or convalescent COVID-19.

With respect to this clone: Relative to the germline gene, one junction end is altered; a read error may explain this. The rearrangement joins TRBV3-1 (or the pseudogene TRBV3-2) to TRBJ2-5; D is undetermined. Per germline, CDR1 LGHDT and CDR2 YNNKEL (reference sequence). The CDR3 consists of 11 residues. CDR3 loop: CASSQAGLLDF. DNA of the CDR3: TGTGCCAGCAGCCAAGCGGGTCTGTTGGACTTC.

The V call is TRBV10-3, the J call TRBJ1-3; TRBD1 is a possible D gene (5 bases). Per germline, CDR1 ENHRY and CDR2 SYGVKD. V was pared by 3 bases and J by 2 bases, with 14 bases between. The CDR3 length is 16 residues. The CDR3 DNA sequence: TGTGCCATCAGTGACCTAACCGGGGGTCCTGGAAACACCATATATTTT. This translates into CAISDLTGGPGNTIYF.

This clone was recorded only once. This chain uses TRBV11-1 with TRBJ2-3; TRBD2 matches 12 bases. Losses at the gene ends were 5 bases for V and 3 bases for J; bases not matched to a gene: 3. CDR1 and CDR2 (germline): SGHAT, FQDESV (reference sequence). This CDR3 comprises 15 residues. The DNA for the CDR3 is TGTGCCAGCAGCCGAACTAGCGGGGGGACAGATACGCAGTATTTT. As protein: CASSRTSGGTDTQYF.

The rearrangement joins TRBV5-6 to TRBJ1-6; D possibly corresponds to TRBD1 (6 bases). Per the germline V gene, CDR1 is SGHDT and CDR2 is YYEEEE. The CDR3 runs 15 residues. The germline V and J ends were trimmed by 4 bases and 10 bases, with 18 bases remaining between them. As DNA, the CDR3 is TGTGCCAGCAGCCCCGCCCTCTTCAGGGGCTCACCCCTCCACTTT. Protein sequence: CASSPALFRGSPLHF.

The rearrangement links TRBV7-8 to TRBJ1-5, with 8 bases matching TRBD1. J lost 5 bases, V lost 5 bases, and 5 bases had no gene match. Germline CDR1 reads SGHVS; CDR2 reads FQNEAQ. This CDR3 comprises 14 residues. DNA of the CDR3: TGTGCCAGCAGCCCGGACAGGGAGGATCAGCCCCAGCATTTT. Amino acids: CASSPDREDQPQHF.

The chain links TRBV28 to TRBJ1-6; 10 nucleotides line up with TRBD1. The CDR3 sequence is 15 residues long. Trimming cost V 4 bases and J 10 bases; bases outside gene matches: 7. Per the germline V gene, CDR1 is MDHEN and CDR2 is SYDVKM. CDR3: CASSYRTGGGSPLHF. The CDR3 DNA reads TGTGCCAGCAGTTACCGGACAGGGGGAGGATCACCCCTCCACTTT.

The CDR3 loop is CASSFRGREGGYTF. The DNA of the CDR3 is TGTGCCAGCAGTTTCAGGGGAAGAGAAGGGGGCTACACCTTC. The V call is TRBV27, the J call TRBJ1-2; a weak D match, TRBD1 (6 bases). Germline V lookup: CDR1 MNHEY, CDR2 SMNVEV (reference sequence). The length of the CDR3 is 14 residues. Trimming removed 3 bases at V and 8 bases at J, with 16 bases between.

The CDR3 loop reads CASSPLAAGRKAGNTIYF. The DNA of the CDR3 is TGTGCCAGCTCACCATTGGCGGCGGGAAGGAAAGCTGGAAACACCATATATTTT. This chain links TRBV18 with TRBJ1-3; unclear D gene. Trimming left V 2 bases short and J 2 bases short, with 19 bases between. Germline-derived CDR1 and CDR2 are KGHSH and LQKENI. This CDR3 has 18 residues.

V is TRBV6-6 and J is TRBJ2-1, with a tentative D call TRBD2 (6 bases). The germline V and J ends were trimmed by 2 bases and 3 bases, with 11 bases remaining between them. This CDR3 is 15 amino acids long. From germline, CDR1 is MNHNY and CDR2 SVGAGI (reference sequence). CDR3 loop: CASSYPSAGYNEQFF. CDR3 DNA sequence: TGTGCCAGCAGTTACCCTAGCGCGGGCTACAATGAGCAGTTCTTC.

The genes are TRBV4-2 and TRBJ1-1; D uncertain. This CDR3 has 16 residues. Trimming shortened V by 3 bases and J by 0 bases, and 14 bases separated the two germline ends. CDR1 is LGHNA and CDR2 is YNFKEQ in the germline V gene. CDR3 sequence: CASSQEVRALNTEAFF. The CDR3 nucleotides are TGTGCCAGCAGCCAGGAGGTCCGGGCCCTGAACACTGAAGCTTTCTTT.

The genes are TRBV4-3 and TRBJ1-2, with 10 bases fitting TRBD1. The CDR3 is 15 residues long. V shed 1 base and J 7 bases; nucleotides not matched to a gene: 6. Germline CDR1 LGHNA, CDR2 YSLEER. CDR3 region: CASSQVGQGFGGYTF. The CDR3 DNA reads TGCGCCAGCAGCCAAGTGGGACAGGGGTTTGGTGGCTACACCTTC.

The chain combines TRBV6-2 or TRBV6-3 with TRBJ2-5, with 12 bases identical to TRBD2. Losses at the gene ends were 2 bases for V and 6 bases for J; bases not matched to a gene: 13. This CDR3 contains 18 residues. Germline assignment: CDR1 MNHEY and CDR2 SVGEGT. The CDR3 DNA is TGTGCCAGCAGTTACGGGTCTAGCGGGGGGGTTTTGCGGAAGACCCAGTACTTC. Its translation is CASSYGSSGGVLRKTQYF.

This clone was recorded only once. CDR3 DNA: TGTGCCAGCAGCTTCTCGTCGGCGGGGGCCTACAATGAGCAGTTCTTC. It encodes CASSFSSAGAYNEQFF. The genes are TRBV11-3 and TRBJ2-1, with 7 positions matching TRBD2. Germline trimming cut 3 bases from V and 2 bases from J; bases unmatched to any gene: 7. Germline CDR1 SGHNT, CDR2 YENEEA. This CDR3 contains 16 residues.

The rearrangement links TRBV3-1 (or the pseudogene TRBV3-2) to TRBJ2-5, with TRBD1 matching over 8 bases. The V and J ends lost 0 bases and 5 bases, in that order; junction bases with no gene match: 11. The V gene's germline CDR1 is LGHDT and CDR2 YNNKEL (reference sequence). CDR3 length equals 17 residues. The CDR3 coding sequence is TGTGCCAGCAGCCAAGATAACGTAGCCAGGGGGCAGGAGACCCAGTACTTC. Translation gives CASSQDNVARGQETQYF.

The genes are TRBV18 and TRBJ1-5; 7 bases are a match to TRBD1. The CDR3 totals 15 residues. Trimming removed 3 bases from V and 6 bases from J; junction bases left unmatched: 8. Germline values: CDR1 KGHSH, CDR2 LQKENI. The CDR3 DNA is TGTGCCAGCTCACCCCGGGACAGTATAGCTCAGCCCCAGCATTTT. Translated, it gives CASSPRDSIAQPQHF.

This rearrangement joins TRBV29-1 to TRBJ1-4; D is uncertain. The V end lost 4 bases, the J end lost 0 bases, and 3 bases lay between the germline ends. This CDR3 comprises 12 residues. The germline CDR1 and CDR2 sequences are SQVTM and ANQGSEA. CDR3 nucleotides: TGCAGCGTTGTAGCAACTAATGAAAAACTGTTTTTT. This translates into CSVVATNEKLFF.

The chain uses TRBV4-1 and TRBJ1-3; tentative D call: TRBD1 (5 bases). Trimming left V 0 bases short and J 2 bases short, with 8 bases between. Looked up from germline, CDR1 is MGHRA and CDR2 is YSYEKL. The CDR3 is 15 amino acids. The CDR3 DNA reads as TGCGCCAGCAGCCAAGACAGGGCCGCTGGAAACACCATATATTTT. Its protein is CASSQDRAAGNTIYF.

This clone was recorded a few times. The chain is built from TRBV4-1 and TRBJ1-5; D possibly corresponds to TRBD1 (5 bases). CDR1 is MGHRA, CDR2 YSYEKL, per germline. Trimming left V 0 bases short and J 0 bases short, with 12 bases between. The CDR3 spans 17 residues. As DNA, the CDR3 is TGCGCCAGCAGCCAAGATTCCAGGGCTTATAGCAATCAGCCCCAGCATTTT. Translating it yields CASSQDSRAYSNQPQHF.